The T cell receptor beta chain described here comes from a study of untreated major depressive disorder. General study points: Each subject's top five TRBV05-01 clones were all private. TRBV05-01 (Vbeta 5.1) usage was higher in CD4+ T cells of depressed patients than controls.

Repertoires were generated with immunoSEQ multiplex PCR, while TCRdb's copy carries only in-frame clones and drops some. This table has about 19,000 clones, 92% appearing once. This clone has only one observation. Its matching antigen is unknown. Trimming cost V 4 bases and J 7 bases, with 13 bases left between them. Germline CDR1 MNHEY, CDR2 SVGAGI. The CDR3 runs to 13 residues. Sequencing was carried out using CD4+ T cells from PBMCs. The chain employs TRBV6-5 and TRBJ1-2, with D unclear. This clonotype was obtained from a woman between 35 and 50 years old with major depressive disorder. CDR3 residues: CASSFQAGTGYTF. CDR3 sequence (DNA): TGTGCCAGCAGTTTTCAGGCGGGAACTGGCTACACCTTC.